These 29 T cell receptor beta chains were all obtained from the same sample, sequenced in a study of graft-versus-host responses after intestinal transplantation. Profiling relied on immunoSEQ multiplex PCR, and the TCRdb table lists in-frame clones only, not all of them. The data show 130,000 or so clones, around 90% seen once. No antigen has been assigned to these receptors. Sequencing used unstimulated CD4+ T cells sorted from spleen or lymph node cells, obtained before intestinal transplant. The receptors originated from a human donor who received an intestinal transplant.

The rearrangement links TRBV6-5 to TRBJ1-5; no definite D call. Per germline, CDR1 MNHEY and CDR2 SVGAGI. The ends were cut back, 4 bases at V and 13 bases at J, with 20 bases in the middle. This CDR3 is 14 amino acids long. CDR3 amino acids: CASSSNMATTLQHF. The CDR3 bases are TGTGCCAGCAGTTCAAACATGGCCACAACCCTTCAGCATTTT.

This sequence joins TRBV2 and TRBJ1-2; tentatively, D is TRBD1 (5 bases). Trimming removed 5 bases at V and 6 bases at J, with 10 bases between. This CDR3 is built from 12 residues. Germline V gene data show CDR1 as SNHLY and CDR2 as FYNNEI. CDR3 bases: TGTGCCAGCAGTCGACGGGGGGATGGCTACACCTTC. Its protein is CASSRRGDGYTF.

The V gene is TRBV6-5, the J gene TRBJ1-1; D is undetermined. Deletions cut 0 bases from V and 3 bases from J, with 11 bases between. The CDR3 contains 15 residues. The germline V gene has CDR1 MNHEY and CDR2 SVGAGI. DNA of the CDR3: TGTGCCAGCAGTTACTCGATAAGAGATGACACTGAAGCTTTCTTT. Residues: CASSYSIRDDTEAFF.

V gene TRBV5-5 combines with J gene TRBJ1-3; TRBD1 matches 7 bases. The J segment lost 2 bases and the V segment lost 3 bases, leaving 8 bases of the junction unmatched. This CDR3 contains 16 residues. The V gene's germline CDR1 is SGHKS and CDR2 YYEKEE (reference sequence). This CDR3 is CASSWSPTGAGNTIYF. The CDR3 DNA follows: TGTGCCAGCAGCTGGTCACCCACAGGGGCTGGAAACACCATATATTTT.

This clone was counted once. The V gene is TRBV29-1, the J gene TRBJ2-3; 9 nucleotides line up with TRBD1. There are 14 residues in the CDR3. Germline V lookup: CDR1 SQVTM, CDR2 ANQGSEA. Trimming took 6 bases from V and 2 from J; bases not matched to a gene: 6. The CDR3 loop is CSVIQGASTDTQYF. The CDR3 DNA is TGCAGCGTAATACAGGGGGCATCCACAGATACGCAGTATTTT.

The chain carries TRBV18 and TRBJ2-7; 8 bases line up with TRBD1. From germline, CDR1 is KGHSH and CDR2 LQKENI. The CDR3 length is 13 residues. J lost 7 bases, V lost 9 bases, and 11 bases had no gene match. The CDR3 loop reads CASQPGQAREQYF. DNA of the CDR3: TGTGCCAGTCAACCGGGACAGGCTAGGGAGCAGTACTTC.

The CDR3 nucleotides read TGTGCCAGCAGCCTAACCTATAGGACAGGGGTTGGTAACGAGCAGTACTTC. This translates into CASSLTYRTGVGNEQYF. The chain carries TRBV9 and TRBJ2-7; 9 positions agree with TRBD1. CDR1 SGDLS and CDR2 YYNGEE come from the germline V gene. The CDR3 sequence is 17 residues long. J was trimmed by 5 bases and V by 4 bases; bases with no gene match: 16.

The chain links TRBV9 to TRBJ2-2; D may be TRBD2 (7 bases). In germline, CDR1 is SGDLS, CDR2 YYNGEE. With 0 bases removed from V and 6 bases from J, the gap between germline ends came to 18 bases. The CDR3 loop spans 17 amino acids. The CDR3 reads CASSVASGGRVAGELFF. The CDR3 nucleotides read TGTGCCAGCAGCGTAGCTTCCGGGGGGCGTGTGGCCGGGGAGCTGTTTTTT. Using reference TRBV9 and TRBJ2-2 for the parts outside the CDR3, the full variable domain is DSGVTQTPKHLITATGQRVTLRCSPRSGDLSVYWYQQSLDQGLQFLIQYYNGEERAKGNILERFSAQQFPDLHSELNLSSLELGDSALYFCASSVASGGRVAGELFFGEGSRLTVL.

This clone was observed a single time. This chain links TRBV27 with TRBJ2-4; 7 positions agree with TRBD2. The J segment lost 1 base and the V segment lost 9 bases, leaving 15 bases of the junction unmatched. In germline, CDR1 is MNHEY, CDR2 SMNVEV (reference sequence). This CDR3 has 17 amino acids. The CDR3 here is CASTWESRGVAKNIQYF. The CDR3 DNA reads TGTGCCAGTACCTGGGAGTCCCGGGGGGTGGCCAAAAACATTCAGTACTTC.

J is TRBJ2-5 and V is TRBV19, with 13 nucleotides matching TRBD2. V lost 5 bases to trimming and J lost 7 bases; unmatched junction nucleotides: 10. The CDR3 loop spans 16 amino acids. The germline V gene has CDR1 LNHDA and CDR2 SQIVND (reference sequence). The CDR3: CASSVTSGGAFGTQYF. CDR3 nucleotide sequence: TGTGCCAGTAGTGTAACTAGCGGGGGGGCCTTCGGGACCCAGTACTTC.

The chain is built from TRBV7-2 and TRBJ2-7, with a tentative D call TRBD1 (6 bases). V was cut by 6 bases and J by 5 bases, with 17 bases left in between. The V gene's germline CDR1 is SGHTA and CDR2 FQGNSA. CDR3 length: 14 amino acids. CDR3 sequence (DNA): TGTGCCAGCAGTCCTTACAGGGTAGGGAACGAGCAGTACTTC. It translates to CASSPYRVGNEQYF.

J is TRBJ1-6 and V is TRBV30, with a tentative D call TRBD1 (6 bases). This CDR3 region has 13 residues. From germline, CDR1 is GTSNPN and CDR2 SVGIG (reference sequence). V lost 5 bases and J lost 7, with 12 bases in between. The CDR3 nucleotides read TGTGCCTGGTCACAGGGAATGAATTCACCCCTCCACTTT. Its protein is CAWSQGMNSPLHF.

The chain combines TRBV6-6 with TRBJ2-5; tentatively, D is TRBD1 (5 bases). CDR3 length: 13 amino acids. Germline V gene lookup returns CDR1 MNHNY and CDR2 SVGAGI (reference sequence). The germline V and J ends were trimmed by 6 bases and 4 bases, with 12 bases remaining between them. CDR3 coding DNA: TGTGCCAGCAGGGCAGACAGTTTAGAGACCCAGTACTTC. Its translation is CASRADSLETQYF.

The chain carries TRBV7-2 and TRBJ2-1; perhaps TRBD2 as D (5 bases). This CDR3 region has 15 residues. The V end was cut by 5 bases, the J end by 3 bases, with 14 bases between. CDR1 is SGHTA and CDR2 is FQGNSA in the germline V gene. CDR3 amino acids: CASSPYSGNYNEQFF. As DNA, the CDR3 is TGTGCCAGCAGCCCCTACTCGGGGAACTACAATGAGCAGTTCTTC.

V gene TRBV2 combines with J gene TRBJ2-3; D ambiguous. Deletions cut 7 bases from V and 4 bases from J, with 6 bases between. Germline loops: CDR1 SNHLY, CDR2 FYNNEI. The CDR3 spans 11 residues. DNA of the CDR3: TGTGCCAGCACGGGTGCAGATACGCAGTATTTT. Protein: CASTGADTQYF. Full variable domain (outside the CDR3, taken from reference TRBV2 and TRBJ2-3): EPEVTQTPSHQVTQMGQEVILRCVPISNHLYFYWYRQILGQKVEFLVSFYNNEISEKSEIFDDQFSVERPDGSNFTLKIRSTKLEDSAMYFCASTGADTQYFGPGTRLTVL.

This chain uses TRBV19 with TRBJ2-3; 7 bases fit TRBD1. V trimming: 2 bases; J trimming: 4 bases; junction bases outside the gene matches: 3. Germline assignment: CDR1 LNHDA and CDR2 SQIVND (reference sequence). The CDR3 runs 14 residues. This CDR3 is CASSILQGADTQYF. CDR3 sequence (DNA): TGTGCCAGTAGTATACTTCAGGGGGCAGATACGCAGTATTTT.

This sequence joins TRBV2 and TRBJ2-3, with 14 bases fitting TRBD2. From germline, CDR1 is SNHLY and CDR2 FYNNEI. The CDR3 covers 16 residues. Losses at the gene ends were 6 bases for V and 2 bases for J; bases not matched to a gene: 4. The CDR3, as DNA: TGTGCCAGCAGGGTGGGACTAGCGGGGGACACAGATACGCAGTATTTT. Amino acid sequence: CASRVGLAGDTDTQYF.

This sequence joins TRBV13 and TRBJ2-3; no clear D. The germline CDR1 and CDR2 sequences are PRHDT and FYEKMQ (reference sequence). This CDR3 is 15 amino acids long. V was trimmed by 1 base and J by 0 bases, leaving 8 bases between them. This CDR3 is CASSLVSLSTDTQYF. CDR3 bases: TGTGCCAGCAGCTTAGTTTCGCTAAGCACAGATACGCAGTATTTT. Filled out from reference TRBV13 and TRBJ2-3, the complete variable domain reads AAGVIQSPRHLIKEKRETATLKCYPIPRHDTVYWYQQGPGQDPQFLISFYEKMQSDKGSIPDRFSAQQFSDYHSELNMSSLELGDSALYFCASSLVSLSTDTQYFGPGTRLTVL.

The rearrangement uses TRBV5-1 and TRBJ2-7; D perhaps matches TRBD1 (5 bases). Germline loops: CDR1 SGHRS, CDR2 YFSETQ. The CDR3 has 15 amino acids. Trimming removed 0 bases from V and 3 bases from J, with 13 bases in between. Here the CDR3 reads CASSLESGRVYEQYF. The CDR3 region has the DNA TGCGCCAGCAGCTTGGAGTCAGGCAGGGTCTACGAGCAGTACTTC.

The chain has TRBV18 and TRBJ2-5, with D perhaps assigned TRBD1 or TRBD2 (6 bases each). Looked up from germline, CDR1 is KGHSH and CDR2 is LQKENI. This CDR3 is built from 16 residues. Deletions cut 3 bases from V and 4 bases from J, with 18 bases between. The CDR3 spells CASSPRRARGGETQYF. DNA of the CDR3: TGTGCCAGCTCACCCAGGCGCGCCAGGGGAGGAGAGACCCAGTACTTC.

The chain has TRBV27 and TRBJ1-1, with unresolved D. The CDR3 runs 16 residues. With 2 bases removed from V and 4 bases from J, the gap between germline ends came to 17 bases. CDR1 is MNHEY and CDR2 is SMNVEV in the germline V gene (reference sequence). CDR3 residues: CASSLGSRGRSTEAFF. CDR3 in DNA: TGTGCCAGCAGTTTAGGGTCTCGGGGTCGGAGCACTGAAGCTTTCTTT.

This chain connects TRBV9 to TRBJ2-1, with TRBD2 identical over 12 bases. Trimming removed 3 bases from V and 6 bases from J; junction bases left unmatched: 4. This CDR3 spans 15 amino acids. Germline values: CDR1 SGDLS, CDR2 YYNGEE. CDR3 protein: CASSETSGGVNEQFF. In nucleotides, the CDR3 is TGTGCCAGCAGCGAGACTAGCGGGGGAGTCAATGAGCAGTTCTTC. The entire variable domain, with the rest obtained from reference TRBV9 and TRBJ2-1, is as follows: DSGVTQTPKHLITATGQRVTLRCSPRSGDLSVYWYQQSLDQGLQFLIQYYNGEERAKGNILERFSAQQFPDLHSELNLSSLELGDSALYFCASSETSGGVNEQFFGPGTRLTVL.

The chain uses TRBV6-6 and TRBJ2-3; possibly TRBD2 for D (6 bases). From germline, CDR1 is MNHNY and CDR2 SVGAGI (reference sequence). The CDR3 totals 15 residues. V lost 9 bases, J lost 5 bases, and 21 bases lay in between. Here the CDR3 reads CASTDLAREGDTQYF. The CDR3, as DNA: TGTGCCAGTACCGATCTAGCGAGAGAGGGAGATACGCAGTATTTT.

The rearrangement links TRBV6-1 to TRBJ1-6; D ambiguous. The germline gives CDR1 MNHNS, CDR2 SASEGT. V was clipped by 4 bases and J by 7 bases, with 8 bases between them. The CDR3 has 13 amino acids. The DNA of the CDR3 is TGTGCCAGCAGTGTTAGGGAAAATTCACCCCTCCACTTT. Amino acids: CASSVRENSPLHF.

The V gene is TRBV12-5, the J gene TRBJ2-2; D unclear. Deletions cut 6 bases from V and 0 bases from J, with 5 bases between. CDR1 LGHNT and CDR2 FRNRAP come from the germline V gene. The CDR3 consists of 13 residues. CDR3 sequence reads: CASGISNTGELFF. The DNA for the CDR3 is TGTGCTAGTGGGATCTCGAACACCGGGGAGCTGTTTTTT.

The chain combines TRBV15 with TRBJ1-3, with D possibly TRBD1 on 6 matching bases. The V end lost 4 bases, the J end lost 7 bases, and 11 bases lay between the germline ends. Per the germline V gene, CDR1 is LNHNV and CDR2 is YYDKDF (reference sequence). The CDR3 spans 13 residues. CDR3 amino acids: CATSNRAGNTIYF. As DNA, the CDR3 is TGTGCCACCAGCAACAGGGCGGGGAACACCATATATTTT.

The V call is TRBV11-2, the J call TRBJ2-3, with a weak D call TRBD1 (6 bases). Trimming left V 1 base short and J 11 bases short, with 10 bases between. Germline V CDR1 and CDR2: SGHAT, FQNNGV. The CDR3 runs to 12 residues. CDR3: CASSLGGLRQYF. CDR3 bases: TGTGCCAGCAGCTTAGGGGGGCTTAGGCAGTATTTT.

The chain has TRBV6-5 and TRBJ2-7; TRBD1 might be the D (6 bases). This CDR3 comprises 15 residues. Germline V gene data show CDR1 as MNHEY and CDR2 as SVGAGI. Between the trimmed V and J ends, which lost 2 bases and 2 bases, there was a span of 13 bases. The CDR3 here is CASSYGATGAYEQYF. Here the CDR3 DNA reads TGTGCCAGCAGTTACGGGGCGACAGGCGCCTACGAGCAGTACTTC.

The CDR3 coding sequence is TGCGCCAGCAGGAGGGGGACAGCCGGGGGGTTTGGAGAGACCCAGTACTTC. It is translated as CASRRGTAGGFGETQYF. The rearrangement joins TRBV5-1 to TRBJ2-5, with D tentatively TRBD1 or TRBD2 (7 bases each). The germline gives CDR1 SGHRS, CDR2 YFSETQ. Trimming removed 5 bases from V and 4 bases from J, with 24 bases in between. The CDR3 is made up of 17 amino acids. The complete variable domain, with remaining parts taken from reference TRBV5-1 and TRBJ2-5, reads KAGVTQTPRYLIKTRGQQVTLSCSPISGHRSVSWYQQTPGQGLQFLFEYFSETQRNKGNFPGRFSGRQFSNSRSEMNVSTLELGDSALYLCASRRGTAGGFGETQYFGPGTRLLVL.